These T cell receptor beta chains were read from a single sample in a study of T cells in localized non-small cell lung cancer. This table comes from immunoSEQ multiplex PCR, and its TCRdb copy is limited to in-frame clones, with some not included. The repertoire holds tens of thousands of clones, approximately 84% seen once, with approximately 1.2% in the top ten. The sample here was peripheral blood, taken before any cancer treatment. The source is a female donor aged 60 or older with stage I lung adenocarcinoma. Each CDR3 is given with its conserved first and last residue. A D gene is named only where the DNA matches it firmly. Rows give clone size only sometimes, using once, few, many, or a class for an expanded clone.

clone_size,v_call,j_call,d_call,cdr3_length,cdr3_aa,cdr3_nt
NA,TRBV9,TRBJ2-5,TRBD2,15,CASSPRAGGIVTQYF,TGTGCCAGCAGCCCCCGAGCGGGGGGGATCGTGACCCAGTACTTC
NA,TRBV6-1,TRBJ1-1,NA,13,CASSASHNTEAFF,TGTGCCAGCAGTGCTTCCCATAACACTGAAGCTTTCTTT
NA,TRBV28,TRBJ1-2,NA,14,CASRPGQPSYGYTF,TGTGCCAGCAGGCCTGGACAGCCAAGCTATGGCTACACCTTC
NA,TRBV7-3,TRBJ1-2,TRBD1,13,CASSQGAVGGYTF,TGTGCCAGCAGTCAGGGGGCGGTCGGTGGCTACACCTTC
NA,TRBV6-6,TRBJ1-5,NA,12,CASSYLNQPQHF,TGTGCCAGCAGTTACTTGAATCAGCCCCAGCATTTT
few,TRBV7-6,TRBJ2-5,NA,12,CASKYPQSTQYF,TGTGCCAGCAAGTACCCCCAAAGTACCCAGTACTTC
NA,TRBV5-1,TRBJ2-5,NA,14,CASSLAWGQETQYF,TGCGCCAGCAGCTTGGCGTGGGGCCAAGAGACCCAGTACTTC
NA,TRBV6-1,TRBJ2-1,TRBD1,15,CASHRGQGVYNEQFF,TGTGCCAGCCACCGGGGACAGGGGGTTTACAATGAGCAGTTCTTC
NA,TRBV19,TRBJ1-1,TRBD1,14,CATTWTGRDTEAFF,TGTGCCACTACGTGGACAGGGAGGGACACTGAAGCTTTCTTT
NA,TRBV18,TRBJ1-1,NA,15,CASSPSVIGSTEAFF,TGTGCCAGCTCACCATCAGTGATAGGGTCCACTGAAGCTTTCTTT
NA,TRBV18,TRBJ2-1,NA,14,CASSPRTADNEQFF,TGTGCCAGCTCACCCCGGACCGCCGACAATGAGCAGTTCTTC
NA,TRBV10-1,TRBJ2-3,NA,12,CASSGDTDTQYF,TGCGCCAGCAGTGGCGACACAGATACGCAGTATTTT
few,TRBV7-9,TRBJ1-3,NA,14,CASSFGISGNTIYF,TGTGCCAGCAGCTTTGGAATCTCTGGAAACACCATATATTTT
NA,TRBV7-9,TRBJ1-1,NA,17,CASSKTGSRVPNTEAFF,TGTGCCAGCAGCAAAACCGGGAGTAGAGTTCCGAACACTGAAGCTTTCTTT
NA,TRBV5-6,TRBJ2-7,NA,16,CASSLAGFGGGHEQYF,TGTGCCAGCAGCTTGGCCGGTTTTGGAGGGGGCCACGAGCAGTACTTC
NA,TRBV7-8,TRBJ1-4,NA,16,CASSLGGGSTNEKLFF,TGTGCCAGCAGCTTAGGCGGGGGCTCAACTAATGAAAAACTGTTTTTT
NA,TRBV4-3,TRBJ2-2,NA,14,CASSQESDTGELFF,TGCGCCAGCAGCCAAGAATCCGACACCGGGGAGCTGTTTTTT
NA,TRBV5-1,TRBJ1-2,NA,15,CASSLNSGFNYGYTF,TGCGCCAGCAGCCTAAACTCGGGTTTCAACTATGGCTACACCTTC
NA,TRBV25-1,TRBJ2-1,NA,16,CVRCGRQNGRYNEQFF,TGTGTCAGATGTGGACGGCAGAATGGTCGATACAATGAGCAGTTCTTC
NA,TRBV29-1,TRBJ2-1,NA,14,CSVANGPFFNEQFF,TGCAGCGTTGCGAACGGACCTTTCTTCAATGAGCAGTTCTTC
NA,TRBV29-1,TRBJ2-1,TRBD2,17,CSAEGLAGGRTYNEQFF,TGCAGCGCCGAGGGACTAGCGGGAGGGCGGACCTACAATGAGCAGTTCTTC
NA,TRBV6-6,TRBJ1-3,TRBD1,15,CASRQGQGSGNTIYF,TGTGCCAGCAGGCAGGGACAGGGGTCTGGAAACACCATATATTTT
NA,TRBV20-1,TRBJ1-2,NA,11,CSAIPYYGYTF,TGCAGTGCTATACCTTACTATGGCTACACCTTC
NA,TRBV6-5,TRBJ2-5,NA,14,CASAGPTPQETQYF,TGTGCCAGCGCGGGACCCACCCCCCAAGAGACCCAGTACTTC
NA,TRBV12-5,TRBJ1-1,NA,12,CASGQRGPEAFF,TGTGCTAGTGGTCAGAGAGGGCCGGAAGCTTTCTTT
NA,TRBV5-1,TRBJ2-2,TRBD2,16,CASSLLAGGGSGELFF,TGCGCCAGCAGCTTGTTAGCGGGAGGAGGGTCCGGGGAGCTGTTTTTT
once,TRBV4-2,TRBJ2-1,NA,15,CASSWDAPSSNEQFF,TGTGCCAGCAGCTGGGACGCACCTTCGTCCAATGAGCAGTTCTTC
NA,TRBV11-3,TRBJ1-1,NA,13,CASRGRQTYEAFF,TGTGCCAGCAGAGGGAGGCAGACCTATGAAGCTTTCTTT
NA,TRBV29-1,TRBJ1-1,TRBD1,14,CSVEVSQGAGEAFF,TGCAGCGTTGAAGTGTCGCAGGGGGCTGGTGAAGCTTTCTTT
NA,TRBV5-1,TRBJ2-2,NA,16,CASSIGTTQGTGELFF,TGCGCCAGCAGCATCGGGACCACCCAGGGCACCGGGGAGCTGTTTTTT
NA,TRBV7-9,TRBJ1-2,NA,15,CASSSISGTAYGYTF,TGTGCCAGCAGCTCCATTTCCGGGACGGCATATGGCTACACCTTC
NA,TRBV29-1,TRBJ2-3,TRBD1,13,CSGGQGGGDTQYF,TGCAGCGGGGGACAGGGCGGAGGCGATACGCAGTATTTT
NA,TRBV6-6,TRBJ2-2,TRBD2,16,CASSPNSGRILGELFF,TGTGCCAGCAGCCCGAATAGCGGGAGAATTCTCGGGGAGCTGTTTTTT
NA,TRBV19,TRBJ2-7,TRBD1,14,CARQIRDRLDEQYF,TGTGCCAGGCAGATCCGGGACAGGCTGGACGAGCAGTACTTC
NA,TRBV5-8,TRBJ1-5,TRBD1,18,CASSLSPGQGGSLQPQHF,TGTGCCAGCAGCTTATCCCCGGGACAGGGTGGTTCCCTGCAGCCCCAGCATTTT
NA,TRBV5-5,TRBJ2-3,TRBD2,14,CASTLAGSTDTQYF,TGTGCCAGCACCCTAGCGGGGAGCACAGATACGCAGTATTTT
NA,TRBV11-3,TRBJ2-7,TRBD2,15,CASSLNSGDSYEQYF,TGTGCCAGCAGCTTGAACAGCGGGGACTCCTACGAGCAGTACTTC
NA,TRBV5-1,TRBJ2-5,TRBD1,13,CASSSTGDKTQYF,TGCGCCAGCAGCTCGACAGGGGACAAGACCCAGTACTTC
NA,TRBV7-3,TRBJ2-5,NA,15,CASSSTSGFQETQYF,TGTGCCAGCAGCTCGACTTCAGGGTTCCAAGAGACCCAGTACTTC
NA,TRBV28,TRBJ2-5,TRBD1,14,CASTPGTGVETQYF,TGTGCCAGCACCCCCGGGACAGGGGTTGAGACCCAGTACTTC
NA,TRBV7-2,TRBJ2-5,NA,13,CASSFGYEETQYF,TGTGCCAGCAGCTTCGGGTATGAAGAGACCCAGTACTTC
NA,TRBV13,TRBJ1-1,TRBD1,15,CASSAMGQGSTEAFF,TGTGCCAGCAGCGCGATGGGACAGGGGAGCACTGAAGCTTTCTTT
NA,TRBV14,TRBJ1-1,TRBD1,13,CASSQDRQGSSFF,TGTGCCAGCAGCCAGGATCGACAGGGTTCGTCTTTCTTT
once,TRBV7-2,TRBJ2-1,TRBD2,16,CASSPRTSGILYEQFF,TGTGCCAGCAGCCCGCGGACTAGCGGGATCCTTTACGAGCAGTTCTTC
NA,TRBV7-8,TRBJ2-7,TRBD2,16,CASSPGGAISSYEQYF,TGTGCCAGCAGCCCGGGGGGGGCTATCAGCTCCTACGAGCAGTACTTC